A single sample gave rise to the 32 T cell receptor beta chains below, sequenced in a study of cytomegalovirus exposure and HLA in healthy donors. Primers included in the PCR were 60 Vbeta and 13 Jbeta primers. Repertoires were generated with immunoSEQ multiplex PCR, while TCRdb's copy carries only in-frame clones and drops some. The sample yields approximately 150,000 clones, roughly 77% seen once. Source material: PBMCs. These receptors originate from a man younger than 35 in good health and CMV-seropositive.

This chain uses TRBV28 with TRBJ1-1; 8 positions match TRBD1. This CDR3 contains 15 residues. Unmatched junction bases numbered 9, after V lost 6 bases and J lost 3 bases. Germline V lookup: CDR1 MDHEN, CDR2 SYDVKM. The CDR3 sequence is CASRRLRTGYTEAFF. The CDR3 nucleotides are TGTGCCAGCAGACGCCTTCGGACAGGGTACACTGAAGCTTTCTTT.

J is TRBJ2-3 and V is TRBV13; TRBD2 matches 7 bases. From germline, CDR1 is PRHDT and CDR2 FYEKMQ (reference sequence). The CDR3 spans 16 residues. V dropped 5 bases and J dropped 3; count of bases not matched to a gene: 11. CDR3 coding DNA: TGTGCCAGCAGCCCGGACGCGGGAGAGCGTACAGATACGCAGTATTTT. The encoded protein is CASSPDAGERTDTQYF.

V gene TRBV14 combines with J gene TRBJ1-3, with D perhaps TRBD1 (5 bases). Germline-derived CDR1 and CDR2 are SGHDN and FVKESK. The V gene lost 3 bases and the J gene lost 2 bases, with 11 bases spanning the gap. This CDR3 region has 15 residues. The CDR3 nucleotides are TGTGCCAGCAGCCACTCAGGGATTACTGGAAACACCATATATTTT. It yields the protein CASSHSGITGNTIYF.

The table lists this clone with a few counts. The rearrangement joins TRBV9 to TRBJ1-1, with D maybe TRBD1 (6 bases). The V gene lost 4 bases and the J gene lost 4 bases, with 14 bases spanning the gap. The CDR3 covers 14 residues. Germline CDR1 SGDLS, CDR2 YYNGEE. The CDR3: CASSKTGRGTEAFF. CDR3 nucleotide sequence: TGTGCCAGCAGCAAAACAGGGAGGGGCACTGAAGCTTTCTTT. Full variable domain (rest looked up from reference TRBV9 and TRBJ1-1): DSGVTQTPKHLITATGQRVTLRCSPRSGDLSVYWYQQSLDQGLQFLIQYYNGEERAKGNILERFSAQQFPDLHSELNLSSLELGDSALYFCASSKTGRGTEAFFGQGTRLTVV.

The chain carries TRBV9 and TRBJ1-1; TRBD1 might be the D (6 bases). The germline V gene has CDR1 SGDLS and CDR2 YYNGEE. The V end was cut by 4 bases, the J end by 1 base, with 14 bases between. The CDR3 extends over 15 amino acids. CDR3 protein: CASSPHRAPNTEAFF. CDR3 DNA sequence: TGTGCCAGCAGCCCCCACAGGGCCCCGAACACTGAAGCTTTCTTT.

This clone was seen a few times. This chain links TRBV18 with TRBJ1-5; 9 nucleotides agree with TRBD1. The junction had 5 bases not matched to a gene; V was cut back by 9 bases and J by 2 bases. There are 14 residues in the CDR3. Germline CDR1 is KGHSH and CDR2 is LQKENI. CDR3 protein: CASSTGGGNQPQHF. The CDR3 DNA reads as TGTGCCAGTTCTACAGGGGGCGGCAATCAGCCCCAGCATTTT.

The V gene is TRBV6-1, the J gene TRBJ1-1, with D possibly TRBD1 on 6 matching bases. The length of the CDR3 is 14 residues. CDR1 is MNHNS, CDR2 SASEGT, per germline. Deletions cut 6 bases from V and 3 bases from J, with 14 bases between. This CDR3 reads CASSPRQADTEAFF. CDR3 sequence (DNA): TGTGCCAGCAGCCCCCGACAGGCTGACACTGAAGCTTTCTTT.

The chain combines TRBV19 with TRBJ1-4, with a weak D call TRBD1 (5 bases). The V end was cut by 1 base, the J end by 3 bases, with 21 bases between. This CDR3 comprises 19 residues. Germline V lookup: CDR1 LNHDA, CDR2 SQIVND (reference sequence). The CDR3 nucleotides are TGTGCCAGTAGTATAGGGGCCCCGATGCGGGGGATCCCTAATGAAAAACTGTTTTTT. Residues: CASSIGAPMRGIPNEKLFF. Filled out from reference TRBV19 and TRBJ1-4, the complete variable domain reads DGGITQSPKYLFRKEGQNVTLSCEQNLNHDAMYWYRQDPGQGLRLIYYSQIVNDFQKGDIAEGYSVSREKKESFPLTVTSAQKNPTAFYLCASSIGAPMRGIPNEKLFFGSGTQLSVL.

This chain connects TRBV30 to TRBJ2-3; TRBD2 agrees at 13 bases. Per germline, CDR1 GTSNPN and CDR2 SVGIG (reference sequence). CDR3 length equals 15 residues. V dropped 5 bases and J dropped 6; count of bases not matched to a gene: 8. CDR3 sequence reads: CAWDPGLAGPDTQYF. CDR3 bases: TGTGCCTGGGACCCGGGACTAGCGGGACCTGATACGCAGTATTTT.

This rearrangement joins TRBV19 to TRBJ1-1; 11 bases fit TRBD1. Germline V gene data show CDR1 as LNHDA and CDR2 as SQIVND (reference sequence). There are 17 residues in the CDR3. V lost 3 bases to trimming and J lost 4 bases; unmatched junction nucleotides: 10. The DNA of the CDR3 is TGTGCCAGTAGTATCGTCCCTTGGGGGACAGGGGGCACTGAAGCTTTCTTT. Its translation: CASSIVPWGTGGTEAFF.

This chain links TRBV11-2 with TRBJ2-7; 7 bases agree with TRBD1. The junction had 1 base not matched to a gene; V was cut back by 5 bases and J by 3 bases. Germline CDR1 and CDR2: SGHAT and FQNNGV. The CDR3 runs 12 residues. The CDR3: CASSRQGYEQYV. The CDR3 nucleotides are TGTGCCAGCAGCCGACAGGGCTACGAGCAGTACGTC.

A single count supports this clone. Different DNA sequences within this sample yield the same CDR3. V usage is TRBV11-2 and J usage is TRBJ1-1; 8 nucleotides align to TRBD1. V dropped 1 base and J dropped 1; count of bases not matched to a gene: 2. This CDR3 has 15 residues. Germline V lookup: CDR1 SGHAT, CDR2 FQNNGV. For the CDR3, the DNA is TGTGCCAGCAGCTTAGGGGGGACAGGGAACACTGAAGCTTTCTTT. Translating it yields CASSLGGTGNTEAFF.

J is TRBJ1-1 and V is TRBV18; 7 nucleotides match TRBD1. The CDR3 sequence is 14 residues long. Looked up from germline, CDR1 is KGHSH and CDR2 is LQKENI. V shed 4 bases and J 3 bases; nucleotides not matched to a gene: 5. CDR3 residues: CASSLRQGDTEAFF. The CDR3 DNA reads as TGTGCCAGCTCACTACGACAGGGTGACACTGAAGCTTTCTTT.

The chain has TRBV2 and TRBJ1-1, with D unclear. From germline, CDR1 is SNHLY and CDR2 FYNNEI. The CDR3 is 12 residues long. Trimming left V 4 bases short and J 6 bases short, with 9 bases between. Here the CDR3 DNA reads TGTGCCAGCAGTGTTCGGAGGTCTGAAGCTTTCTTT. Translating it yields CASSVRRSEAFF.

A few counts support this clone. The CDR3 DNA reads as TGCAGCGTTGTTTCGGGAAACACTGAAGCTTTCTTT. Encoded protein: CSVVSGNTEAFF. This rearrangement joins TRBV29-1 to TRBJ1-1; D gene uncertain. V lost 4 bases to trimming and J lost 2 bases, with 8 bases between them. Germline lookup yields CDR1 SQVTM and CDR2 ANQGSEA. This CDR3 spans 12 amino acids.

The J gene is TRBJ2-3, the V gene TRBV10-3, with TRBD2 identical over 10 bases. CDR3 length: 18 residues. J gave up 1 base and V 2 bases, and 9 bases lay outside the gene matches. Germline CDR1 ENHRY, CDR2 SYGVKD. The CDR3 protein is CAISEVWTSGDGTDTQYF. The CDR3 DNA reads as TGTGCCATCAGTGAGGTATGGACTAGCGGAGATGGCACAGATACGCAGTATTTT.

This clone was observed a few times. This chain joins TRBV11-3 and TRBJ2-5; D gene ambiguous. Deletions cut 1 base from V and 5 bases from J, with 8 bases between. The CDR3 has 13 residues. Germline loops: CDR1 SGHNT, CDR2 YENEEA. The CDR3 sequence is CASSLGPRETQYF. CDR3 nucleotides: TGTGCCAGCAGCTTAGGTCCGAGGGAGACCCAGTACTTC. Filled out from reference TRBV11-3 and TRBJ2-5, the complete variable domain reads EAGVVQSPRYKIIEKKQPVAFWCNPISGHNTLYWYLQNLGQGPELLIRYENEEAVDDSQLPKDRFSAERLKGVDSTLKIQPAELGDSAVYLCASSLGPRETQYFGPGTRLLVL.

Of note for this clone: The same CDR3 also results from other DNA sequences found in this sample. The rearrangement uses TRBV19 and TRBJ1-1; tentatively, D is TRBD1 (5 bases). This CDR3 is 13 amino acids long. Germline CDR1 reads LNHDA; CDR2 reads SQIVND (reference sequence). The ends were cut back, 3 bases at V and 3 bases at J, with 8 bases in the middle. The CDR3 is CASSMGQDTEAFF. The CDR3 DNA reads as TGTGCCAGTAGTATGGGGCAGGACACTGAAGCTTTCTTT.

The V call is TRBV7-9, the J call TRBJ2-4; TRBD2 agrees at 8 bases. V was clipped by 5 bases and J by 8 bases; unmatched bases: 8. There are 14 residues in the CDR3. Germline CDR1 is SEHNR and CDR2 is FQNEAQ (reference sequence). This chain's CDR3 is CASSPGGKLDIQYF. The CDR3 DNA reads TGTGCCAGCAGCCCGGGGGGGAAGTTGGACATTCAGTACTTC.

This chain uses TRBV4-1 with TRBJ2-1, with D possibly being TRBD2 (5 bases). Germline V CDR1 and CDR2: MGHRA, YSYEKL. V was shortened by 0 bases and J by 0 bases, with 6 bases between the two germline ends. The CDR3 is made up of 15 amino acids. The DNA for the CDR3 is TGCGCCAGCAGCCAAGATGAGGGCTCCTACAATGAGCAGTTCTTC. It translates to CASSQDEGSYNEQFF.

V gene TRBV4-1 combines with J gene TRBJ1-1; D is undetermined. Per the germline V gene, CDR1 is MGHRA and CDR2 is YSYEKL. The CDR3 runs to 14 residues. V lost 0 bases and J 6 bases, leaving 11 bases between the germline ends. The chain's CDR3 is CASSQEGVSPEAFF. The DNA of the CDR3 is TGCGCCAGCAGCCAAGAAGGAGTTTCGCCTGAAGCTTTCTTT.

The chain uses TRBV19 and TRBJ2-2, with D tentatively TRBD1 (6 bases). Germline V gene sequence: CDR1 LNHDA, CDR2 SQIVND (reference sequence). V was cut by 9 bases and J by 7 bases, with 6 bases left in between. This CDR3 region has 10 residues. The CDR3 nucleotides read TGTGCCAGCAGGGGCGGGGAGCTGTTTTTT. Its translation is CASRGGELFF.

The CDR3 DNA follows: TGCGCCAGCAGCTTTACAACGGACAGGGAGGCGCCGAACTCTGGGGCCAACGTCCTGACTTTC. It encodes CASSFTTDREAPNSGANVLTF. The chain couples TRBV5-1 to TRBJ2-6; 8 bases are shared with TRBD1. V lost 2 bases to trimming and J lost 0 bases; unmatched junction nucleotides: 16. Germline V gives CDR1 SGHRS, CDR2 YFSETQ. CDR3 size: 21 residues.

The genes are TRBV29-1 and TRBJ1-1; D possibly corresponds to TRBD1 (5 bases). V was pared by 4 bases and J by 3 bases, with 15 bases between. The CDR3 loop spans 14 amino acids. Looked up from germline, CDR1 is SQVTM and CDR2 is ANQGSEA. This CDR3 is CSVVGSRVDTEAFF. The CDR3 DNA reads as TGCAGCGTTGTTGGGTCCAGGGTTGACACTGAAGCTTTCTTT.

V usage is TRBV5-6 and J usage is TRBJ2-1; D is perhaps TRBD2 (6 bases). The CDR3 length is 12 residues. Trimming cost V 4 bases and J 8 bases, with 10 bases left between them. Germline assignment: CDR1 SGHDT and CDR2 YYEEEE. The CDR3 sequence is CASSPGEYEQFF. The CDR3 region has the DNA TGTGCCAGCAGCCCGGGAGAGTATGAGCAGTTCTTC.

The chain couples TRBV30 to TRBJ2-3, with a tentative D call TRBD1 (6 bases). Germline V gene data show CDR1 as GTSNPN and CDR2 as SVGIG (reference sequence). CDR3 length equals 19 residues. V was clipped by 3 bases and J by 1 base, with 26 bases between them. The CDR3 nucleotides are TGTGCCTGGAGCGTTCGCAGGGGCTCCGTGATATCAGGCACAGATACGCAGTATTTT. Amino acid sequence: CAWSVRRGSVISGTDTQYF.

Only a few counts were recorded for this clone. The chain combines TRBV6-5 with TRBJ2-5; D is unresolved. V lost 5 bases and J lost 3, with 4 bases in between. CDR1 MNHEY and CDR2 SVGAGI come from the germline V gene. The CDR3 length is 11 residues. CDR3 bases: TGTGCCAGCAGTCAGGAAGAGACCCAGTACTTC. It translates to CASSQEETQYF.

The chain couples TRBV10-2 to TRBJ2-5; 11 bases align to TRBD2. This CDR3 has 14 residues. After removal of 6 bases from V and 1 base from J, the junction contained 1 base not matched to a gene. CDR1 WSHSY and CDR2 SAAADI come from the germline V gene. DNA for the CDR3: TGCGCCAGCAGACTAGCGGGAGTCCAAGAGACCCAGTACTTC. It yields the protein CASRLAGVQETQYF.

This clone was observed once. The V gene is TRBV21-1, the J gene TRBJ2-7; the D call of TRBD2 is as the table states it, not checked on the DNA. TRBV21-1 is listed as a pseudogene. The CDR3 consists of 14 residues. Written as DNA, the CDR3 is TGTGCCAGCAGCAAAAGTCGACTCCACTACGAGCAGTACGTC. This codes for CASSKSRLHYEQYV.

This clone was recorded a few times. The rearrangement joins TRBV30 to TRBJ1-4; D remains ambiguous. This CDR3 spans 12 amino acids. V lost 2 bases and J lost 8, with 9 bases in between. Germline CDR1 reads GTSNPN; CDR2 reads SVGIG (reference sequence). CDR3 DNA sequence: TGTGCCTGGAGTTTAGTAAAAGAAAAACTGTTTTTT. Protein: CAWSLVKEKLFF.

This rearrangement joins TRBV28 to TRBJ1-5; D possibly corresponds to TRBD1 (5 bases). Looked up from germline, CDR1 is MDHEN and CDR2 is SYDVKM. The CDR3 extends over 16 amino acids. Trimming left V 6 bases short and J 4 bases short, with 19 bases between. The CDR3 sequence: CASRGGEWGGNQPQHF. The CDR3 DNA reads TGTGCCAGCAGGGGTGGGGAGTGGGGGGGTAATCAGCCCCAGCATTTT.

This clone was observed once. The V gene is TRBV20-1, the J gene TRBJ1-1; 8 nucleotides align to TRBD1. V trimming: 6 bases; J trimming: 7 bases; junction bases outside the gene matches: 4. The CDR3 has 11 amino acids. Germline CDR1 DFQATT, CDR2 SNEGSKA (reference sequence). CDR3: CSAGTGYEAFF. In DNA, the CDR3 is TGCAGTGCGGGGACAGGATATGAAGCTTTCTTT.